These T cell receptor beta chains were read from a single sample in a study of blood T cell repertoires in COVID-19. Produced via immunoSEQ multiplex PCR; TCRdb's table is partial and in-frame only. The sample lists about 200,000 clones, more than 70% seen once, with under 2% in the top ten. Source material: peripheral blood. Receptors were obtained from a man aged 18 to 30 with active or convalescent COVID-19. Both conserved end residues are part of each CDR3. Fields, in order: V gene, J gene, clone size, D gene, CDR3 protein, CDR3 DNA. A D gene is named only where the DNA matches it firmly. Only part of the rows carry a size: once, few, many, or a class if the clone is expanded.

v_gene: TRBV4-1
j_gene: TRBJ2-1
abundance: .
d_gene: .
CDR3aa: CASSPPGGSYNEQFF
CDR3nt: TGCGCCAGCAGCCCCCCAGGGGGGTCCTACAATGAGCAGTTCTTC

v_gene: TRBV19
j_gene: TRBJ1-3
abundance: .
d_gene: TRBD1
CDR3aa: CASSSSDRGSGNTIYF
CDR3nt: TGTGCCAGTAGCTCAAGCGACAGGGGTTCGGGAAACACCATATATTTT

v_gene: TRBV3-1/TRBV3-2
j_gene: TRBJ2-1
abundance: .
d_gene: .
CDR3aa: CASSHPLGGLADNEQFF
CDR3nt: TGTGCCAGCAGCCACCCCCTAGGGGGGCTAGCGGACAATGAGCAGTTCTTC

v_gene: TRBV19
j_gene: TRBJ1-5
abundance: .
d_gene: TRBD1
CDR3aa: CASSFRLGGQGGNQPQHF
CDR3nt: TGTGCCAGTAGCTTCCGACTAGGTGGACAGGGGGGCAATCAGCCCCAGCATTTT

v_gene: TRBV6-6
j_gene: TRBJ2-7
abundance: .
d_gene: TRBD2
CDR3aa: CASSYSASGASYEQYF
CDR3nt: TGTGCCAGCAGTTACTCGGCTAGCGGGGCCTCCTACGAGCAGTACTTC

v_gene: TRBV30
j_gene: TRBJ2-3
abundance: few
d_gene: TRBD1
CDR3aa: CAWSDRVGTDTQYF
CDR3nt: TGTGCCTGGAGCGACAGGGTGGGCACAGATACGCAGTATTTT

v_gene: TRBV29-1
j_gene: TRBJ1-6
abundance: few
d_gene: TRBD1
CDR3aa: CSTRRDRNSPLHF
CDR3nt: TGCAGCACCCGGCGGGACAGAAATTCACCCCTCCACTTT

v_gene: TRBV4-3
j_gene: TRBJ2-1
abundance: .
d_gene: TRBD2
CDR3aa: CASSQDGSGSDNEQFF
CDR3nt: TGCGCCAGCAGCCAAGACGGTAGCGGGAGTGACAATGAGCAGTTCTTC

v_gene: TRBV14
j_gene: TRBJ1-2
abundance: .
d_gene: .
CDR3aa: CASSQIGIDGYTF
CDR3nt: TGTGCCAGCAGCCAAATCGGGATAGATGGCTACACCTTC

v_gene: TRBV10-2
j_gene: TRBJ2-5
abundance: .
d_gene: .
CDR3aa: CASSETGYQETQYF
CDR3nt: TGCGCCAGCAGTGAGACCGGTTATCAAGAGACCCAGTACTTC

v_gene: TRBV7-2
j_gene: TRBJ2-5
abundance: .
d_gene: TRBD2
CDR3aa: CASSLASGREWTQYF
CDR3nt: TGTGCCAGCAGCTTAGCTAGCGGGAGGGAATGGACCCAGTACTTC

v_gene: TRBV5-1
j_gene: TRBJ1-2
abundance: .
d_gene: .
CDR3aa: CASSLRLPGGHGYTF
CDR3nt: TGCGCCAGCAGCTTAAGGCTACCGGGGGGACATGGCTACACCTTC

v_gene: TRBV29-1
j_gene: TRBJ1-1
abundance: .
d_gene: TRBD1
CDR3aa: CSVQTGGNTEAFF
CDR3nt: TGCAGCGTCCAGACAGGGGGGAACACTGAAGCTTTCTTT

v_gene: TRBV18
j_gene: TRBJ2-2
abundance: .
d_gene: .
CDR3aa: CASSLFAEASTGELFF
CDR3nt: TGTGCCAGCTCTCTCTTCGCGGAAGCTAGCACCGGGGAGCTGTTTTTT

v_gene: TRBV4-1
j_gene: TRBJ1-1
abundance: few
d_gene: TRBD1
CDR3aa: CASSQGQGKTEAFF
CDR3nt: TGCGCCAGCAGCCAGGGACAGGGAAAAACTGAAGCTTTCTTT

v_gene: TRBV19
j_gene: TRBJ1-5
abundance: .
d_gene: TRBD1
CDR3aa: CASMGTGGFNQPQHF
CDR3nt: TGTGCCAGTATGGGGACAGGGGGCTTCAATCAGCCCCAGCATTTT

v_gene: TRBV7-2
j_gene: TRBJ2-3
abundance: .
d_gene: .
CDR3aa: CASSLVLVGADTQYF
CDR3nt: TGTGCCAGCAGCTTAGTACTAGTGGGAGCAGATACGCAGTATTTT

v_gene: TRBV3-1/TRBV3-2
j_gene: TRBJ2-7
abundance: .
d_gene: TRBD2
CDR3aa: CASTLREELYF
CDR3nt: TGTGCCAGCACCCTGCGGGAGGAGCTGTACTTC

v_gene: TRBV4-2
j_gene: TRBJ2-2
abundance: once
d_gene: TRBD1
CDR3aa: CASSQVSKGGRGGELFF
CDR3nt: TGTGCCAGCAGCCAAGTATCAAAAGGGGGCCGAGGTGGGGAGCTGTTTTTT

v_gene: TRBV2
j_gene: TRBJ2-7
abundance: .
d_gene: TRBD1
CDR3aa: CASSEALGTGSSYEQYF
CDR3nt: TGTGCCAGCAGTGAAGCGCTTGGGACAGGGAGCTCCTACGAGCAGTACTTC

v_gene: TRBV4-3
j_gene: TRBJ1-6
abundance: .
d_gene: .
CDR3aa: CASSRQLNSPLHF
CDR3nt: TGCGCCAGCAGCCGACAGTTAAATTCACCCCTCCACTTT

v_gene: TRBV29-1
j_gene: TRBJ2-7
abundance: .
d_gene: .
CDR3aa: CSVGESGYEQYF
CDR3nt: TGCAGCGTTGGGGAGTCAGGCTACGAGCAGTACTTC

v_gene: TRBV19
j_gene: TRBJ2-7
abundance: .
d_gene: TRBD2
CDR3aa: CASSISSGSYEQYF
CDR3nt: TGTGCCAGTAGTATATCGAGCGGGAGCTACGAGCAGTACTTC

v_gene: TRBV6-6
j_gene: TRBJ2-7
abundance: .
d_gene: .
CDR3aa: CASRSLSEQYF
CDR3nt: TGTGCCAGCAGGTCCCTCTCCGAGCAGTACTTC

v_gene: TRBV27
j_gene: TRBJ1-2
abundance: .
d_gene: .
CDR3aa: CASMGRAYGYTF
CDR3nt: TGTGCCAGCATGGGCAGGGCATATGGCTACACCTTC

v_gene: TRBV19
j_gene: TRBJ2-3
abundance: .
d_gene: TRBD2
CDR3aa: CASTPAGETTDTQYF
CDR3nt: TGTGCCAGTACCCCAGCGGGAGAGACCACAGATACGCAGTATTTT

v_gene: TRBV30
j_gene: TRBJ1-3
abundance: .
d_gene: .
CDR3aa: CAWTIGAFSGNTIYF
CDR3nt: TGTGCCTGGACGATTGGGGCGTTCTCTGGAAACACCATATATTTT

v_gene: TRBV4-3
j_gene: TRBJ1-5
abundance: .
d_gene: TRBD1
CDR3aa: CASSPDRGPGQPQHF
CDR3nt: TGCGCCAGCAGCCCGGACAGGGGGCCCGGTCAGCCCCAGCATTTT

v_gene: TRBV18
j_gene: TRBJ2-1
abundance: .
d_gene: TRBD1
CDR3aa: CASSQRTGENNEQFF
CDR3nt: TGTGCCAGCTCCCAGAGGACAGGCGAAAACAATGAGCAGTTCTTC

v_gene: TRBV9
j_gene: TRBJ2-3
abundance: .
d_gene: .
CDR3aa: CASSVAWGQGDTQYF
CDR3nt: TGTGCCAGCAGCGTCGCGTGGGGCCAGGGAGATACGCAGTATTTT